These T cell receptor beta chains were read from a single sample in a study of CD8 T cells in ankylosing spondylitis. TCRdb re-derived calls from the 5' RACE reads in MiXCR, one entry per CDR3 protein. The profile shows 500,000 to 650,000 distinct CDR3 sequences, roughly 5.2% of them singletons. Sequencing was done on a sample of blood, either unsorted or a sorted T cell fraction (not recorded which). These TCRs come from a male donor with ankylosing spondylitis. Both conserved end residues are part of each CDR3. The order of the fields is V gene, D gene, clone size, J gene, CDR3 DNA, CDR3 protein. D genes are given only for firm matches. Only part of the rows carry a size: once, few, many, or a class if the clone is expanded.

TRBV6-5	-	-	TRBJ2-3	TGTGCCAGCAGTCCACTCGGACAGTCTAGCACAGATACGCAGTATTTT	CASSPLGQSSTDTQYF
TRBV4-2	-	few	TRBJ2-4	TGTGCCAGCAGCCAAGAATTGTCTGGAAACATTCAGTACTTC	CASSQELSGNIQYF
TRBV29-1	TRBD1	many	TRBJ2-7	TGCAGCGGGGGACAGGGTCTCGAGCAGTACTTC	CSGGQGLEQYF
TRBV4-2	-	many	TRBJ1-1	TGTGCCAGCAGCCCGAGCGCACAGATCGCTGAAGCTTTCTTT	CASSPSAQIAEAFF
TRBV7-9	-	many	TRBJ2-7	TGTGCCAGCAGCTTAAACAAGGGGACCGGGACCCCTGACGAGCAGTACTTC	CASSLNKGTGTPDEQYF
TRBV2	TRBD2	-	TRBJ2-1	TGTGCCAGCAGCTACGGACTAGCGGGAGAGAAAGAGCAGTTCTTC	CASSYGLAGEKEQFF
TRBV6-2/TRBV6-3	-	many	TRBJ2-7	TGTGCCAGCAACTACCACGGGGGCTACGAGCAGTACTTC	CASNYHGGYEQYF
TRBV6-1	-	many	TRBJ1-1	TGTGCCAGCAGTAAAGGGCGGGGCGCGGACACTGAAGCTTTCTTT	CASSKGRGADTEAFF
TRBV7-2	TRBD1	many	TRBJ2-1	TGTGCCAGCAGCTCCCGACGGGGGACAGGGGGCTTGAATGAGCAGTTCTTC	CASSSRRGTGGLNEQFF
TRBV20-1	TRBD1	many	TRBJ2-1	TGCAGTGCTAGTCAATCTAGGGGGCTATTATTGCAGTTCTTC	CSASQSRGLLLQFF
TRBV18	-	-	TRBJ2-2	TGTGCCAGCTCTCGGCAGGCTACCGGGGAGCTGTTTTTT	CASSRQATGELFF
TRBV6-5	-	many	TRBJ2-5	TGTGCCAGCAGTTACTCGGGTGCGGGGACCCAGTACTTC	CASSYSGAGTQYF